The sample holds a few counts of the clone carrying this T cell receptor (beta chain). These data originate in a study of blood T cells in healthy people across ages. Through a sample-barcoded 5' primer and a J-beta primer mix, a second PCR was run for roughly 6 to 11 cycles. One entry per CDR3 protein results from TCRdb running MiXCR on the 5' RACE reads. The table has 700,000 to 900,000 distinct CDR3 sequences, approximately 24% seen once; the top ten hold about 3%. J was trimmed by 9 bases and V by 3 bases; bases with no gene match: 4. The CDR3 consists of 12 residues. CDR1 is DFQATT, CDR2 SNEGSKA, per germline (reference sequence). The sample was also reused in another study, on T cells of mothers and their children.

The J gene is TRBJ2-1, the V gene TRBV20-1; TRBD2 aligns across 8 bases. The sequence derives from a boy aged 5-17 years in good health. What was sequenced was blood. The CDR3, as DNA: TGCAGTGCTAGCGGGGGGGCGAGTGAGCAGTTCTTC. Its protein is CSASGGASEQFF.